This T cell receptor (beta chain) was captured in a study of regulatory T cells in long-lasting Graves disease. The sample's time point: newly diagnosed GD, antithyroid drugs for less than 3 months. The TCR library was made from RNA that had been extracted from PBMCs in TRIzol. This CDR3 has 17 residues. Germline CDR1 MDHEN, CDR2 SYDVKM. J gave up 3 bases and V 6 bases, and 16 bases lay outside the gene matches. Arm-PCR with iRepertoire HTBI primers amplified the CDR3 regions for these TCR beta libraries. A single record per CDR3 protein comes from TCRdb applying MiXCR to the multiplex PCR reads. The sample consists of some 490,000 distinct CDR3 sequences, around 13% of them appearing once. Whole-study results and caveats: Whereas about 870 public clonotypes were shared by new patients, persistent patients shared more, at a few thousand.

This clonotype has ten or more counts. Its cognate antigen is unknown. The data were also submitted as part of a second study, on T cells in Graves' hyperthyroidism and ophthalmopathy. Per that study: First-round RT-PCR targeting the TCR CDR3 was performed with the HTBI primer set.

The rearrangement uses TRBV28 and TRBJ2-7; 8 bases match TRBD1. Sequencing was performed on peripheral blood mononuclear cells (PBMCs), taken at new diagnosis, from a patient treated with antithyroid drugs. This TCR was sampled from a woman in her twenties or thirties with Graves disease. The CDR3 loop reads CASSSPTRTGIYYEQYF. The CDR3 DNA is TGTGCCAGCAGCTCACCGACGCGGACAGGGATATACTACGAGCAGTACTTC.